This T cell receptor (beta chain) was sequenced in a study of identical twins. Each donor was a healthy Caucasian. This clonotype appeared many times. Germline loops: CDR1 MDHEN, CDR2 SYDVKM. Trimming pared 5 bases from V and 3 bases from J, leaving 17 bases between. The CDR3 spans 15 residues. Template switching added a universal primer site; cDNA carried unique molecular identifiers. One entry per CDR3 protein, called by TCRdb with MiXCR from the 5' RACE reads. The repertoire holds hundreds of thousands of distinct CDR3 sequences, with 9% to 15% as singletons. These sequences were also reported in another study, on yellow fever vaccine responses in identical twins.

The receptor comes from a woman younger than 30 in good health. Sequencing used PBMCs. This sequence joins TRBV28 and TRBJ2-7, with D unclear. DNA of the CDR3: TGTGCCAGCAGTCCCCAGCCGCAGGATCTCTACGAGCAGTACTTC. This gives the protein CASSPQPQDLYEQYF.